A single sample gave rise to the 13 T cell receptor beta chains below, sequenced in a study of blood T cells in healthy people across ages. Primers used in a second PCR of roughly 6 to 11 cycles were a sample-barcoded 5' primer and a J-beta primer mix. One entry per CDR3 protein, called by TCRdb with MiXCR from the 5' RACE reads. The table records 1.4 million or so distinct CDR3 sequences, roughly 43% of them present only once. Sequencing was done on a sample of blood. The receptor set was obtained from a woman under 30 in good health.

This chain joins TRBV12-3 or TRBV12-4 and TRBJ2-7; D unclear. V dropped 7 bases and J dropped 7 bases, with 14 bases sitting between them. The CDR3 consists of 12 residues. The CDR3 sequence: CASTRGETEQYF. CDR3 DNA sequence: TGTGCCAGCACCCGAGGAGAAACGGAGCAGTACTTC.

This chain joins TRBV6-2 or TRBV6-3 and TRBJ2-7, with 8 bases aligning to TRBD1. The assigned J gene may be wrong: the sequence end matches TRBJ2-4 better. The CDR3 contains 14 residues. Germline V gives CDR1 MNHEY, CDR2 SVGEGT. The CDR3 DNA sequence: TGTGCCAGCAGTTATCCCAGGGGGCGAGACATTCAGTACTTC. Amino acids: CASSYPRGRDIQYF.

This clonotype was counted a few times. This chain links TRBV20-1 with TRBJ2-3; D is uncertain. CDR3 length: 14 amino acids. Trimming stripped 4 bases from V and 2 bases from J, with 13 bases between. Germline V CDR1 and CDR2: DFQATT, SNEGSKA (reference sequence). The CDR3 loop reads CSAKAVGITDTQYF. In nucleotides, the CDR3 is TGCAGTGCTAAGGCGGTCGGCATCACAGATACGCAGTATTTT.

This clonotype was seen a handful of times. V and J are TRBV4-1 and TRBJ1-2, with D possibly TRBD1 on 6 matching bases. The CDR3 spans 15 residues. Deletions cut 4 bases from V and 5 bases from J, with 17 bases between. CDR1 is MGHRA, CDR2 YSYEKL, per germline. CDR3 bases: TGCGCCAGCAGCCCTGGGCCTACAGGGTCTTATGGCTACACCTTC. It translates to CASSPGPTGSYGYTF.

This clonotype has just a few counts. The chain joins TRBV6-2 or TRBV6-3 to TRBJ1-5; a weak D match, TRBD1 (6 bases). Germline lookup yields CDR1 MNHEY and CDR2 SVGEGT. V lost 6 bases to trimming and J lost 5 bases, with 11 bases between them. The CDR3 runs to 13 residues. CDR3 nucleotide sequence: TGTGCCAGCAGCGCGGACAGTTATCAGCCCCAGCATTTT. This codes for CASSADSYQPQHF.

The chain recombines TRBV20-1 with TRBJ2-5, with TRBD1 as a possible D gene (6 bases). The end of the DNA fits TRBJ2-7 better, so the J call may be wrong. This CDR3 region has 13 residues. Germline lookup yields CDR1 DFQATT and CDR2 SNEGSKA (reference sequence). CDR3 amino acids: CSAPMQGSGEQYF. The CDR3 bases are TGCAGTGCTCCGATGCAGGGGTCTGGCGAGCAGTACTTC.

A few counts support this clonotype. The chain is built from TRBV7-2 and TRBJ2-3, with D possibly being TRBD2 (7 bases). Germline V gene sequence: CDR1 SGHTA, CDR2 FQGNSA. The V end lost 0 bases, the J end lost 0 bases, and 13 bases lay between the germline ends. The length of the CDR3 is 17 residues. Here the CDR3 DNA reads TGTGCCAGCAGCTTAGCGAGACGGGGGGCCAGCACAGATACGCAGTATTTT. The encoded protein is CASSLARRGASTDTQYF.

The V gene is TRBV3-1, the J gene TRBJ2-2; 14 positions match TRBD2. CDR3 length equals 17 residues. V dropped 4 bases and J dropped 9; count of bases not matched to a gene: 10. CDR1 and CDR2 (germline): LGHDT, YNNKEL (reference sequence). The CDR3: CASSRLAGGPRPRELFF. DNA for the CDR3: TGTGCCAGCAGCCGACTAGCGGGAGGGCCCCGACCCAGGGAGCTGTTTTTT.

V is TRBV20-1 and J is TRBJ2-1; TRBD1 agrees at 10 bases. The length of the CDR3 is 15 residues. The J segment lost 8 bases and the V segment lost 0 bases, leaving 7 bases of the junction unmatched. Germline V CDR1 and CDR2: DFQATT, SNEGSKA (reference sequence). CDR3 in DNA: TGCAGTGCTAGAGATGGGACAGGGGACAGGGATGAGCAGTTCTTC. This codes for CSARDGTGDRDEQFF.

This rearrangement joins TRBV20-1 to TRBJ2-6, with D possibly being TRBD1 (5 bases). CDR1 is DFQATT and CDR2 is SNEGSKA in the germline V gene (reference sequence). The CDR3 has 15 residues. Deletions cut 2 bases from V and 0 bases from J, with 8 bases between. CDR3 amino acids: CSARRDSSGANVLTF. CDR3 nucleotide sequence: TGCAGTGCTAGAAGAGACAGCTCTGGGGCCAACGTCCTGACTTTC.

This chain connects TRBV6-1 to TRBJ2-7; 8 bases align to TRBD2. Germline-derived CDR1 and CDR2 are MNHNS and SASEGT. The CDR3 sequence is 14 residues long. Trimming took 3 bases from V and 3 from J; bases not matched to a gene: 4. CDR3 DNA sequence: TGTGCCAGCAGTGAGTTCGGGGGGGGCTACGAGCAGTACTTC. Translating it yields CASSEFGGGYEQYF.

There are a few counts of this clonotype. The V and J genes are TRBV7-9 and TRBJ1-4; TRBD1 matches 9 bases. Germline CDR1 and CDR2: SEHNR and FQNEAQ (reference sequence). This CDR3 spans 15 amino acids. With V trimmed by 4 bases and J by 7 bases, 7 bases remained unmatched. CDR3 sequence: CASSSFGTGIEKLFF. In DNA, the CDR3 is TGTGCCAGCAGCTCGTTCGGGACAGGGATTGAAAAACTGTTTTTT.

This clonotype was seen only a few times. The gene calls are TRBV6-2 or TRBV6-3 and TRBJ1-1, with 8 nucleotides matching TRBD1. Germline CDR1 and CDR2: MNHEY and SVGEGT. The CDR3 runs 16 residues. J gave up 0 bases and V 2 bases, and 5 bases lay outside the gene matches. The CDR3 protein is CASSYPGQGMNTEAFF. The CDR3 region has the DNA TGTGCCAGCAGTTACCCAGGACAGGGAATGAACACTGAAGCTTTCTTT.